This section outlines one T cell receptor beta chain sequence together with its context. A much larger clone lies one base from this, so it may be a read error. The sample comes from a study of tumor-infiltrating lymphocytes in primary liver carcinoma. The researchers produced TCR beta cDNA from around 0.5 ug total RNA with a constant-region primer. Library construction for TCR beta comprised three nested multiplex PCR rounds performed with slightly modified ARM-PCR. Two initial PCR rounds of roughly 10 cycles each paired TRBV1-TRBV30 forward primers with a C-beta reverse primer. TCRdb itself ran the multiplex PCR reads through MiXCR, one entry per CDR3 protein. Here the sample spans approximately 330,000 distinct CDR3 sequences, 65% being singletons. Trimming cost V 5 bases and J 5 bases, with 18 bases left between them. This CDR3 spans 15 amino acids. Germline DNA was also extracted, with blood RNA taken from unsorted whole blood.

The V call is TRBV12-3 or TRBV12-4, the J call TRBJ2-5; TRBD1 is a possible D gene (6 bases). The receptor was derived from a man aged 35 to 55 with primary liver carcinoma and hepatitis B virus infection. Sequenced: peripheral blood. This CDR3 is CASSTTGPWEETQYF. The CDR3 nucleotides are TGTGCCAGCAGTACCACAGGGCCTTGGGAGGAGACCCAGTACTTC.